Listed here are 25 T cell receptor beta chains from one sample, sequenced in a study of early T cells in non-severe SARS-CoV-2 infection. TCRdb re-called the 5' RACE reads with MiXCR, one entry per CDR3 protein. Of some 87,000 distinct CDR3 sequences listed, 9% to 13% are singletons. What was sequenced was whole blood. The receptors were sampled from an adult who was a healthcare worker with PCR-confirmed SARS-CoV-2 infection or an uninfected control (not recorded which).

The rearrangement links TRBV28 to TRBJ2-7; D tentatively reads TRBD1 or TRBD2 (6 bases each). V lost 9 bases and J 2 bases, leaving 14 bases between the germline ends. Germline CDR1 and CDR2: MDHEN and SYDVKM. The CDR3 length is 13 residues. DNA of the CDR3: TGTGCCAGTAGGGTAAGGGGGGCCTACGAGCAGTACTTC. It translates to CASRVRGAYEQYF.

This chain joins TRBV29-1 and TRBJ1-4, with D possibly matching TRBD1 (6 bases). This CDR3 region has 13 residues. In germline, CDR1 is SQVTM, CDR2 ANQGSEA. In nucleotides, the CDR3 is TGCACCGTCAAAAGAGGGGGGAATGAAAAACTGTTTTTT. It encodes CTVKRGGNEKLFF.

This clonotype was seen at least ten times. The chain carries TRBV7-9 and TRBJ1-2; D is uncertain. This CDR3 region has 14 residues. Trimming left V 3 bases short and J 0 bases short, with 8 bases between. Germline V lookup: CDR1 SEHNR, CDR2 FQNEAQ (reference sequence). The CDR3 DNA reads as TGTGCCAGCAGCTTCTCCCACTCTAACTATGGCTACACCTTC. Protein: CASSFSHSNYGYTF.

V gene TRBV2 combines with J gene TRBJ1-2; no reliable D call. This CDR3 is built from 11 residues. Trimming removed 2 bases from V and 7 bases from J, with 5 bases in between. Germline-derived CDR1 and CDR2 are SNHLY and FYNNEI. In DNA, the CDR3 is TGTGCCAGCAGTGAAAGTGCTGGCTACACCTTC. Its protein product is CASSESAGYTF.

The V gene is TRBV29-1, the J gene TRBJ2-3; TRBD1 or TRBD2 may be the D gene (6 bases each). The CDR3 consists of 14 residues. Deletions cut 6 bases from V and 2 bases from J, with 15 bases between. Germline-derived CDR1 and CDR2 are SQVTM and ANQGSEA. Written as DNA, the CDR3 is TGCAGCGTGAAAACGGGGGCAAACACAGATACGCAGTATTTT. It encodes CSVKTGANTDTQYF.

As concerns this clonotype: A much larger clonotype is one base distant, so this may be a read error. Since the CDR3 does not end with the conserved phenylalanine or tryptophan, this likely comes from a read error. The V and J genes are TRBV3-1 and TRBJ2-5; D might be TRBD1 (6 bases). V was pared by 8 bases and J by 3 bases, with 19 bases between. Germline assignment: CDR1 LGHDT and CDR2 YNNKEL (reference sequence). The CDR3 sequence is 15 residues long. CDR3 in amino acids: CASSQQGMGKETQYL. CDR3 in DNA: TGTGCCAGCTCGCAACAGGGTATGGGGAAAGAGACCCAGTACTTA.

Ten or more counts support this clonotype. The chain has TRBV29-1 and TRBJ1-1, with unresolved D. The V end lost 1 base, the J end lost 0 bases, and 6 bases lay between the germline ends. CDR1 and CDR2 (germline): SQVTM, ANQGSEA. The CDR3 is 13 amino acids. CDR3 sequence (DNA): TGCAGCGTTGAAGGGAGGATGAACACTGAAGCTTTCTTT. Protein: CSVEGRMNTEAFF. The whole variable domain, filled in from reference TRBV29-1 and TRBJ1-1, reads SAVISQKPSRDICQRGTSLTIQCQVDSQVTMMFWYRQQPGQSLTLIATANQGSEATYESGFVIDKFPISRPNLTFSTLTVSNMSPEDSSIYLCSVEGRMNTEAFFGQGTRLTVV.

A few counts support this clonotype. The CDR3 nucleotides read TGTGCCAGCAGTGACGGGAGGGTAGAGACCCAGTACTTC. It is translated as CASSDGRVETQYF. V usage is TRBV6-1 and J usage is TRBJ2-5, with TRBD2 matching 8 bases. The CDR3 contains 13 residues. Trimming at V came to 3 bases and at J to 4 bases, leaving 1 base not matched to a gene. Per germline, CDR1 MNHNS and CDR2 SASEGT.

This clonotype showed up just a few times. The V call is TRBV3-1, the J call TRBJ2-1; TRBD2 is a possible D gene (5 bases). V lost 0 bases to trimming and J lost 6 bases, with 18 bases between them. There are 17 residues in the CDR3. The V gene's germline CDR1 is LGHDT and CDR2 YNNKEL (reference sequence). The CDR3 sequence is CASSQDPVSLRGNEQFF. CDR3 in DNA: TGTGCCAGCAGCCAAGATCCAGTTTCCCTACGGGGCAATGAGCAGTTCTTC.

This clonotype was counted between two and nine times. The chain joins TRBV2 to TRBJ1-2; D remains ambiguous. The CDR3 sequence is 13 residues long. The V gene lost 7 bases and the J gene lost 2 bases, with 11 bases spanning the gap. Germline assignment: CDR1 SNHLY and CDR2 FYNNEI. The CDR3 nucleotides read TGTGCCAGCAACATACACCAGAACTATGGCTACACCTTC. It codes for CASNIHQNYGYTF.

J is TRBJ1-4 and V is TRBV29-1, with 12 bases matching TRBD1. CDR1 is SQVTM and CDR2 is ANQGSEA in the germline V gene. This CDR3 is built from 15 residues. V gave up 4 bases and J gave up 7 bases; unmatched junction bases: 7. This CDR3 reads CSVGGTGGRSEKLFF. CDR3 sequence (DNA): TGCAGCGTTGGAGGGACAGGGGGCAGAAGTGAAAAACTGTTTTTT.

This clonotype was observed at least ten times. The chain combines TRBV6-5 with TRBJ1-6, with 10 bases lining up with TRBD1. The germline V gene encodes CDR1 MNHEY and CDR2 SVGAGI. The CDR3 sequence is 16 residues long. V gave up 6 bases and J gave up 5 bases; unmatched junction bases: 7. This CDR3 reads CASRDRDRGDNSPLHF. The CDR3 DNA sequence: TGTGCCAGCAGGGACCGGGACAGGGGTGATAATTCACCCCTCCACTTT.

This clonotype was counted ten times or more. The V gene is TRBV20-1, the J gene TRBJ1-6; the D gene is possibly TRBD1 (5 bases). V gave up 0 bases and J gave up 10 bases, with 7 bases separating them. The CDR3 has 12 amino acids. Germline CDR1 and CDR2: DFQATT and SNEGSKA (reference sequence). CDR3 sequence: CSARDGGSPLHF. The CDR3 region has the DNA TGCAGTGCTAGAGATGGGGGATCACCCCTCCACTTT.

The gene calls are TRBV5-1 and TRBJ1-1; no clear D. Germline V lookup: CDR1 SGHRS, CDR2 YFSETQ. The CDR3 covers 15 residues. V lost 4 bases to trimming and J lost 4 bases, with 17 bases between them. The CDR3 sequence is CASSPESGHLTEAFF. The CDR3 region has the DNA TGCGCCAGCAGCCCGGAATCTGGGCACCTCACTGAAGCTTTCTTT.

This clonotype was seen repeatedly, ten times or more. V is TRBV27 and J is TRBJ2-7; 8 positions agree with TRBD1. The CDR3 is made up of 13 amino acids. Trimming cost V 4 bases and J 5 bases; bases outside gene matches: 4. Germline-derived CDR1 and CDR2 are MNHEY and SMNVEV (reference sequence). In DNA form, the CDR3 reads TGTGCCAGCAGTTCCCGCAGGGGGCACGAGCAGTACTTC. Translating gives CASSSRRGHEQYF.

In its sample, this clonotype was seen many times. The junction differs from germline at one of its ends, possibly a read error. The chain has TRBV7-7 and TRBJ2-7; D gene ambiguous. CDR1 and CDR2 (germline): SSHAT, FNYEAQ (reference sequence). The CDR3 totals 11 residues. As DNA, the CDR3 is TGTGCTAGCAGCGCAGGTGGCGAGCAGTACTTC. Translating gives CASSAGGEQYF.

This clonotype was seen a few times. J is TRBJ2-1 and V is TRBV10-1; D gene ambiguous. CDR1 and CDR2 (germline): WNHNN, SYGVQD (reference sequence). The CDR3 sequence is 15 residues long. V lost 0 bases and J lost 8, with 14 bases in between. The CDR3 DNA reads TGCGCCAGCAGTGAGTCGTGGATCGGGCGCGATGAGCAGTTCTTC. It specifies CASSESWIGRDEQFF.

This clonotype was observed at least ten times. The rearrangement joins TRBV30 to TRBJ2-7, with unresolved D. The CDR3 loop spans 14 amino acids. V dropped 0 bases and J dropped 6 bases, with 15 bases sitting between them. Germline CDR1 is GTSNPN and CDR2 is SVGIG (reference sequence). CDR3 sequence reads: CAWSVPRTTLEQYF. The CDR3 DNA sequence: TGTGCCTGGAGTGTACCCCGTACGACACTCGAGCAGTACTTC. Full variable domain (missing parts from reference TRBV30 and TRBJ2-7): SQTIHQWPATLVQPVGSPLSLECTVEGTSNPNLYWYRQAAGRGLQLLFYSVGIGQISSEVPQNLSASRPQDRQFILSSKKLLLSDSGFYLCAWSVPRTTLEQYFGPGTRLTVT.

In this sample, this clonotype turned up many times. The genes are TRBV6-5 and TRBJ2-3, with D unclear. The CDR3 is 12 residues long. Per germline, CDR1 MNHEY and CDR2 SVGAGI. Between the trimmed V and J ends, which lost 6 bases and 0 bases, there was a span of 4 bases. CDR3 nucleotides: TGTGCCAGCAGATCTAGCACAGATACGCAGTATTTT. Translated: CASRSSTDTQYF.

This clonotype was seen more than once but under ten times. The chain employs TRBV18 and TRBJ1-4; D is undetermined. The V end was cut by 0 bases, the J end by 6 bases, with 2 bases between. Germline CDR1 and CDR2: KGHSH and LQKENI. The CDR3 is made up of 12 amino acids. The DNA for the CDR3 is TGTGCCAGCTCACCACCGGATGAAAAACTGTTTTTT. Protein sequence: CASSPPDEKLFF.

This clonotype was seen many times. This chain joins TRBV5-1 and TRBJ2-1; D is possibly TRBD1 (6 bases). The V gene's germline CDR1 is SGHRS and CDR2 YFSETQ. The CDR3 runs 13 residues. The ends were cut back, 1 base at V and 8 bases at J, with 10 bases in the middle. CDR3 nucleotides: TGCGCCAGCAGCTTGTCAGGGGCGGATGAGCAGTTCTTC. Protein product: CASSLSGADEQFF.

This clonotype has more than one count but fewer than ten. The chain joins TRBV11-2 to TRBJ2-1, with D possibly matching TRBD1 (6 bases). CDR1 is SGHAT and CDR2 is FQNNGV in the germline V gene. This CDR3 comprises 13 residues. The V end lost 10 bases, the J end lost 1 base, and 11 bases lay between the germline ends. CDR3 bases: TGTGCCACCACAGGGAAGTCCTACAATGAGCAGTTCTTC. Translated: CATTGKSYNEQFF.

This clonotype was detected many times. This chain connects TRBV5-4 to TRBJ2-5; D is unclear. The CDR3 runs to 13 residues. CDR1 and CDR2 from the germline V gene are SGHNT and YYREEE (reference sequence). Between the trimmed V and J ends, which lost 0 bases and 4 bases, there was a span of 7 bases. CDR3 amino acids: CASSLAGSETQYF. The CDR3 coding sequence is TGTGCCAGCAGCTTGGCAGGTTCAGAGACCCAGTACTTC.

Only a few counts were recorded for this clonotype. The rearrangement links TRBV18 to TRBJ1-2; D uncertain. This CDR3 has 13 residues. Germline V CDR1 and CDR2: KGHSH, LQKENI. V was trimmed by 0 bases and J by 8 bases, leaving 10 bases between them. Written as DNA, the CDR3 is TGTGCCAGCTCACCACCGATCCGAACCGGCTACACCTTC. It translates to CASSPPIRTGYTF.

There are a few counts of this clonotype. V and J are TRBV10-3 and TRBJ2-3, with 9 bases matching TRBD2. From germline, CDR1 is ENHRY and CDR2 SYGVKD. Trimming at V came to 4 bases and at J to 4 bases, leaving 6 bases not matched to a gene. This CDR3 has 15 amino acids. This chain's CDR3 is CAISAASGVSDTQYF. The CDR3 DNA reads as TGTGCCATCAGTGCAGCTAGCGGGGTTTCAGATACGCAGTATTTT.